The entry below describes one T cell receptor beta chain. The antigen is undetermined. Every patient had mismatch repair deficiency by PCR or immunohistochemistry. A few pembrolizumab responders had their TCRs sequenced. The germline V gene has CDR1 MNHEY and CDR2 SMNVEV (reference sequence). The CDR3 has 12 residues. The V and J ends lost 5 bases and 6 bases respectively, with 11 bases between them. Sequenced by immunoSEQ multiplex PCR; TCRdb stores in-frame clones only, minus some. This sample has around 100,000 clones, with about 83% found just once. This sample is drawn from a study of PD-1 blockade in mismatch repair-deficient tumors. Study findings and constraints: Tumor-resident clones, often undetectable pretreatment in blood, expanded then contracted after pembrolizumab.

The chain is built from TRBV27 and TRBJ2-7; D might be TRBD1 (6 bases). The sequence came from an adult with mismatch repair-deficient cancer. Sequenced here: peripheral blood, sampled roughly 13 months after starting pembrolizumab. CDR3 loop: CASSKKQGEQYF. The CDR3 nucleotides are TGTGCCAGCAGTAAAAAACAGGGCGAGCAGTACTTC.